This is a list of T cell receptor beta chains from one sample in a study of beta chain features in type 1 diabetes. Clones were read by immunoSEQ multiplex PCR, and TCRdb kept only the in-frame ones, dropping some. The sample has about 360,000 clones, around an eighth seen once; the top ten hold around 0.02%. Sequenced material: naive CD4+ T cells from blood. The receptors here all came from a man aged 18 to 30 in good health. The CDR3 runs from the conserved cysteine through the conserved F or W. The D gene is left open where the match is weak. A clone size is listed for some rows: how often the clone was seen (once, few, many), or a class if it is expanded.

d_call | j_call | clone_size | v_call | cdr3_nt | cdr3_aa
TRBD1 | TRBJ1-2 | few | TRBV19 | TGTGCCAGTAGTATCATACAGGGACAGTGGAACTATGGCTACACCTTC | CASSIIQGQWNYGYTF
TRBD1 | TRBJ2-5 | NA | TRBV7-9 | TGTGCCAGCAGCTCCCAAACAGGGGGCGAGACCCAGTACTTC | CASSSQTGGETQYF
NA | TRBJ2-3 | NA | TRBV4-2 | TGTGCCAGCAGCCAAAGCGGGAGCACAGATACGCAGTATTTT | CASSQSGSTDTQYF
TRBD2 | TRBJ2-3 | NA | TRBV25-1 | TGTGCCAGCAGTGTAGCGGGGAGCACAGATACGCAGTATTTT | CASSVAGSTDTQYF
NA | TRBJ2-2 | NA | TRBV7-9 | TGTGCCAGCAGCTTAAAAGCAGGGCGCACCGGGGAGCTGTTTTTT | CASSLKAGRTGELFF
NA | TRBJ1-1 | few | TRBV11-2 | TGTGCCAGCAGCTTAGATACCGGCAGGGATGCTTTCTTT | CASSLDTGRDAFF
NA | TRBJ1-1 | few | TRBV14 | TGTGCCAGCAGCCAATCCCGGGCCGGGGATGCTTTCTTT | CASSQSRAGDAFF
NA | TRBJ2-5 | few | TRBV28 | TGTGCCAGCAGTCCGATAGCCGGAGCCAAAGAGACCCAGTACTTC | CASSPIAGAKETQYF
NA | TRBJ2-7 | few | TRBV15 | TGTGCCACCAGACACGGCGCTCAGGGCTTAAGGGAGCAGTACTTC | CATRHGAQGLREQYF
TRBD1 | TRBJ2-5 | NA | TRBV6-5 | TGTGCCAGCAGTCAACAGGGGAGAGAGACCCAGTACTTC | CASSQQGRETQYF
TRBD1 | TRBJ1-2 | few | TRBV2 | TGTGCCAGCAGTGAAGCGAGGGGGCACGGCTACACCTTC | CASSEARGHGYTF
TRBD2 | TRBJ2-2 | few | TRBV30 | TGTGCCTGGAGTGTACAAGCGGGGACCAACACCGGGGAGCTGTTTTTT | CAWSVQAGTNTGELFF
NA | TRBJ1-3 | NA | TRBV28 | TGTGCCAGCAGTTGGAAGGGGCGAAACACCATATATTTT | CASSWKGRNTIYF
TRBD2 | TRBJ2-3 | few | TRBV5-1 | TGCGCCAGCAGCTCGGGACTAGCGGGGGGCACAGATACGCAGTATTTT | CASSSGLAGGTDTQYF
NA | TRBJ2-2 | few | TRBV6-5 | TGTGCCAGCAGTTACGCGGGGTTTGTGTCCGGGGAGCTGTTTTTT | CASSYAGFVSGELFF
NA | TRBJ2-1 | few | TRBV7-9 | TGTGCCAGCACCTCGACCGGACTATGGGATGAGCAGTTCTTC | CASTSTGLWDEQFF
TRBD1 | TRBJ1-2 | NA | TRBV5-4 | TGTGCCAGCAGCTTGGGGACAGGGATTGGCGGCTACACCTTC | CASSLGTGIGGYTF
NA | TRBJ2-7 | few | TRBV4-2 | TGTGCCAGCAGCCAAGTCCCCAGCGGTGCGGGGCCCTACGAGCAGTACTTC | CASSQVPSGAGPYEQYF
TRBD2 | TRBJ2-1 | NA | TRBV7-3 | TGTGCCAGCAGCTTCGGGGGGGCCTCCTACAATGAGCAGTTCTTC | CASSFGGASYNEQFF
TRBD1 | TRBJ2-5 | few | TRBV6-6 | TGTGCCAGCAGTCCTAACAGGGGGCGCCTGGGAGAGACCCAGTACTTC | CASSPNRGRLGETQYF
NA | TRBJ1-2 | few | TRBV18 | TGTGCCAGCTCACCACCGGGGCAGGCTCATGGCTACACCTTC | CASSPPGQAHGYTF
TRBD1 | TRBJ2-1 | few | TRBV7-8 | TGTGCCAGCAGCTTCCCGGGACAGGGCTATGAGCAGTTCTTC | CASSFPGQGYEQFF
NA | TRBJ1-1 | NA | TRBV29-1 | TGCAGCGTTGAGCAGGGGCAAATGGCTGAAGCTTTCTTT | CSVEQGQMAEAFF
TRBD1 | TRBJ1-2 | NA | TRBV7-9 | TGTGCCAGCAGCGCCCGGGACAGGGGGTCGGCCTTCTATGGCTACACCTTC | CASSARDRGSAFYGYTF
NA | TRBJ2-7 | NA | TRBV4-3 | TGCGCCAGCAGCCAAGAACTAGATAGTGGGTCCTACGAGCAGTACTTC | CASSQELDSGSYEQYF
TRBD1 | TRBJ2-3 | NA | TRBV14 | TGTGCCAGCAGCCAAGACAGGGGGCGCACAGATACGCAGTATTTT | CASSQDRGRTDTQYF
NA | TRBJ1-2 | few | TRBV7-2 | TGTGCCAGCAGCTTTGAAGTGGCAGACTATGGCTACACCTTC | CASSFEVADYGYTF
NA | TRBJ1-5 | NA | TRBV30 | TGTGCCTGGACGCAGGGGCTCAATCAGCCCCAGCATTTT | CAWTQGLNQPQHF
TRBD2 | TRBJ2-1 | NA | TRBV9 | TGTGCCAGCAGCGTATTAGCGGGTAACAATGAGCAGTTCTTC | CASSVLAGNNEQFF
NA | TRBJ2-2 | once | TRBV12-5 | TGTGCTAGTGGCCGAGACGGAGGGAGCACCGGGGAGCTGTTTTTT | CASGRDGGSTGELFF
NA | TRBJ1-2 | few | TRBV9 | TGTGCCAGCAGCGTAGCTGAGGCAGGGTTTAATGGCTACACCTTC | CASSVAEAGFNGYTF
NA | TRBJ1-1 | few | TRBV30 | TGTGCCTGGAGCCCAGGGGTTAGGCGGGCTTTCTTT | CAWSPGVRRAFF
TRBD2 | TRBJ2-5 | NA | TRBV28 | TGTGCCAGCAGACCACGGACTAGCGGGAGTGGCGGGACCCAGTACTTC | CASRPRTSGSGGTQYF
TRBD1 | TRBJ2-1 | NA | TRBV7-9 | TGTGCCAGCAGCTTAACAGGGGGCGCAGGCAATGAGCAGTTCTTC | CASSLTGGAGNEQFF
NA | TRBJ1-1 | few | TRBV18 | TGTGCCAGCTCACCTACGACGGATCCTAGGGGTGAAGCTTTCTTT | CASSPTTDPRGEAFF
NA | TRBJ2-4 | few | TRBV10-3 | TGTGCCATCAGCTCCGACAGGCTTGGGAGCATTCAGTACTTC | CAISSDRLGSIQYF
NA | TRBJ2-7 | NA | TRBV14 | TGTGCCAGCAGCCAAGATCGCTACGAGCAGTACTTC | CASSQDRYEQYF
TRBD2 | TRBJ2-1 | NA | TRBV19 | TGTGCCAGTAGTTACCTCTGGATAGCGGGAGAGGGCGATGAGCAGTTCTTC | CASSYLWIAGEGDEQFF
NA | TRBJ2-3 | few | TRBV14 | TGTGCCAGCTCCCACAGGGGCACAGATACGCAGTATTTT | CASSHRGTDTQYF
NA | TRBJ2-3 | NA | TRBV5-4 | TGTGCCAGCAGCTTGGCCCCGGGAGTAGATACGCAGTATTTT | CASSLAPGVDTQYF
NA | TRBJ1-1 | few | TRBV18 | TGTGCCAGCTCACCATCCAGGGAACCTGAAGCTTTCTTT | CASSPSREPEAFF
TRBD2 | TRBJ2-1 | NA | TRBV4-3 | TGCGCCAGCAGAAAATCCCCGAGCGGGGGCTCCTACAATGAGCAGTTCTTC | CASRKSPSGGSYNEQFF
NA | TRBJ1-1 | NA | TRBV18 | TGTGCCAGCTCACCAACTAGCGGGGGGGGTAGCACTGAAGCTTTCTTT | CASSPTSGGGSTEAFF
NA | TRBJ2-1 | few | TRBV9 | TGTGCCAGCAGCATCGGCGGGCTTTCCTACAATGAGCAGTTCTTC | CASSIGGLSYNEQFF
NA | TRBJ1-5 | few | TRBV7-2 | TGTGCCAGCAGCATCGGACACCCGAGCAATCAGCCCCAGCATTTT | CASSIGHPSNQPQHF
TRBD2 | TRBJ2-7 | NA | TRBV28 | TGTGCCATACTAGCGGGAGGGCCGACCGCTTACGAGCAGTACTTC | CAILAGGPTAYEQYF
TRBD2 | TRBJ2-3 | NA | TRBV29-1 | TGCAGCGTTGAAGGCCGGTCTAGCGGGAGGGTTCTAGGGAATACGCAGTATTTT | CSVEGRSSGRVLGNTQYF